This T cell receptor (beta chain) was recovered during a study of shared clonotypes between healthy human individuals. As for this clone: Its antigen remains unknown.

Study results and caveats: Non-shared clonotypes displayed generation probabilities falling below those of clonotypes present in all four donors.

TCRdb's copy holds only in-frame clones and misses some; the assay was immunoSEQ multiplex PCR. This repertoire shows about 2.2 million clones, around 93% found once; its top ten account for over 1.5%. Naive CD8 cells lacked CD45RO and underwent positive selection for CCR7, leaving out terminally differentiated effector memory CD45RA+ cells. Every one of the donors was a Caucasian adult that lived in Nashville, Tennessee. Sequencing was carried out using naive CD8+ T cells from PBMCs. The receptor was derived from a man between 18 and 35 years old in good health. Some clones in this sample may be carry-over from other donors' samples.

CDR3 protein: CATVLAKNIQYF. CDR3 coding DNA: TGTGCCACCGTTCTAGCCAAAAACATTCAGTACTTC. The chain combines TRBV27 with TRBJ2-4; no definite D call. This CDR3 contains 12 residues. The V end was cut by 10 bases, the J end by 0 bases, with 7 bases between. CDR1 is MNHEY, CDR2 SMNVEV, per germline (reference sequence).